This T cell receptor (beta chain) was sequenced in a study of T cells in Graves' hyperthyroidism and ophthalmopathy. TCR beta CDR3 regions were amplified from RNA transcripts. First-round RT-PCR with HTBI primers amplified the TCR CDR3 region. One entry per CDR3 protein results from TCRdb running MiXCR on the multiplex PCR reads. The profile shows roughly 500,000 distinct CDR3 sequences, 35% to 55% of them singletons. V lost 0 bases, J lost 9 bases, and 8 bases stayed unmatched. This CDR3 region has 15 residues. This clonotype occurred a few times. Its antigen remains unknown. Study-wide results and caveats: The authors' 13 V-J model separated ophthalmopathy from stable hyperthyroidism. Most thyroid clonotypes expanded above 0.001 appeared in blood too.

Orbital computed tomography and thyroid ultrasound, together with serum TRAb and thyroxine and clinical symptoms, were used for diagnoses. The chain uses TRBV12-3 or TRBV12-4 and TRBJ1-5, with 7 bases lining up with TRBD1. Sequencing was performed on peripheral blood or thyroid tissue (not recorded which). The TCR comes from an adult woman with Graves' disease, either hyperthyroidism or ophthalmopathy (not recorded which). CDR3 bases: TGTGCCAGCAGTTTAGCCCGACAGGGAGTACGGCCCCAGCATTTT. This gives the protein CASSLARQGVRPQHF.